Below, 10 T cell receptor beta chains from the same sample are listed, as sequenced in a study of blood T cell repertoires in COVID-19. Method: immunoSEQ multiplex PCR; TCRdb's copy keeps in-frame clones and lacks some. The sample consists of about 30,000 clones, 85% to 90% of them appearing once. Material: peripheral blood. The receptors stem from a human donor in a cohort sampled during active COVID-19.

The chain has TRBV5-4 and TRBJ2-1; TRBD1 matches 9 bases. The V gene's germline CDR1 is SGHNT and CDR2 YYREEE (reference sequence). Germline trimming cut 3 bases from V and 9 bases from J; bases unmatched to any gene: 10. CDR3 length: 15 residues. The CDR3 sequence: CASSSGQGRIREQFF. The CDR3, as DNA: TGTGCCAGCAGCTCGGGACAGGGTAGGATACGTGAGCAGTTCTTC.

The rearrangement links TRBV25-1 to TRBJ2-3; D may be TRBD2 (6 bases). V was trimmed by 5 bases and J by 0 bases, leaving 9 bases between them. Germline values: CDR1 MGHDK, CDR2 SYGVNS. This CDR3 has 14 amino acids. CDR3 nucleotide sequence: TGTGCCAGCAGTCGCGGGGTTAGCACAGATACGCAGTATTTT. Protein sequence: CASSRGVSTDTQYF.

This chain connects TRBV5-1 to TRBJ1-2; 7 bases map to TRBD1. The J segment lost 3 bases and the V segment lost 4 bases, leaving 9 bases of the junction unmatched. Germline CDR1 reads SGHRS; CDR2 reads YFSETQ. The CDR3 is 15 residues long. The CDR3 here is CASSPRQGPHYGYTF. CDR3 sequence (DNA): TGCGCCAGCAGCCCACGACAGGGACCCCACTATGGCTACACCTTC.

The rearrangement joins TRBV21-1 to TRBJ2-7; the DNA was not compared with TRBD1, the D call given in the table. TRBV21-1 corresponds to a pseudogene. The CDR3 is 11 residues long. In DNA form, the CDR3 reads TGTGCCAGCGGACAGGGGGCGAGTACGGACTTC. This sequence encodes CASGQGASTDF.

This clone was seen once. The genes are TRBV5-1 and TRBJ2-3, with TRBD1 matching over 7 bases. Trimming at V came to 5 bases and at J to 6 bases, leaving 12 bases not matched to a gene. The V gene's germline CDR1 is SGHRS and CDR2 YFSETQ. CDR3 size: 15 residues. CDR3 nucleotides: TGCGCCAGCAGTGTGGGACAGTTAATAACTGATACGCAGTATTTT. This gives the protein CASSVGQLITDTQYF.

J is TRBJ2-2 and V is TRBV2; D gene ambiguous. V lost 3 bases, J lost 3 bases, and 14 bases lay in between. Germline CDR1 reads SNHLY; CDR2 reads FYNNEI. The CDR3 totals 16 residues. CDR3 sequence (DNA): TGTGCCAGCAGTGACTGGTTTAGACGGGACACCGGGGAGCTGTTTTTT. Protein product: CASSDWFRRDTGELFF.

The V and J genes are TRBV5-6 and TRBJ1-5, with unresolved D. The V end was cut by 0 bases, the J end by 4 bases, with 11 bases between. Germline V CDR1 and CDR2: SGHDT, YYEEEE. This CDR3 contains 15 residues. This chain's CDR3 is CASSLAGRTNQPQHF. The CDR3 coding sequence is TGTGCCAGCAGCTTGGCCGGGCGGACTAATCAGCCCCAGCATTTT. Together with reference TRBV5-6 and TRBJ1-5, the CDR3 gives the full variable domain: DAGVTQSPTHLIKTRGQQVTLRCSPKSGHDTVSWYQQALGQGPQFIFQYYEEEERQRGNFPDRFSGHQFPNYSSELNVNALLLGDSALYLCASSLAGRTNQPQHFGDGTRLSIL.

The chain recombines TRBV7-8 with TRBJ2-7; 8 positions match TRBD2. The CDR3 runs to 16 residues. From germline, CDR1 is SGHVS and CDR2 FQNEAQ. The V and J ends lost 5 bases and 1 base, in that order; junction bases with no gene match: 10. In DNA form, the CDR3 reads TGTGCCAGCAGCCCTACCGGACTAGCATCTTCCTACGAGCAGTACTTC. Protein: CASSPTGLASSYEQYF. Filled out from reference TRBV7-8 and TRBJ2-7, the complete variable domain reads GAGVSQSPRYKVAKRGQDVALRCDPISGHVSLFWYQQALGQGPEFLTYFQNEAQLDKSGLPSDRFFAERPEGSVSTLKIQRTQQEDSAVYLCASSPTGLASSYEQYFGPGTRLTVT.

The chain couples TRBV5-4 to TRBJ1-6; D uncertain. Germline V gene data show CDR1 as SGHNT and CDR2 as YYREEE (reference sequence). The length of the CDR3 is 15 residues. V shed 4 bases and J shed 4 bases, with 12 bases lying between them. Here the CDR3 DNA reads TGTGCCAGCAGCCCTGATGGGCTGTATAATTCACCCCTCCACTTT. Protein sequence: CASSPDGLYNSPLHF.

This sequence joins TRBV7-9 and TRBJ1-1; TRBD1 might be the D (5 bases). The CDR3 loop spans 13 amino acids. Germline values: CDR1 SEHNR, CDR2 FQNEAQ (reference sequence). V lost 5 bases to trimming and J lost 2 bases, with 9 bases between them. The CDR3 coding sequence is TGTGCCAGCAGCGCAGACAGTAACACTGAAGCTTTCTTT. It yields the protein CASSADSNTEAFF.